The clone carrying this T cell receptor (beta chain) was picked up many times. Its specificity is not known. This sample is drawn from a study of T cell repertoires in cytomegalovirus infection. Study-level information: Shared public TCR beta signatures pointed to both CMV infection and a matching HLA type. Study conclusions and caveats: Summed frequency of public TCR beta families distinguished CMV carriers with the relevant HLA. Dominating the ex vivo response were HLA-C-restricted CMV-specific TCR beta clonotypes.

Each CDR3 protein gets one entry after TCRdb re-called the reads with MiXCR. In the table there are 110,000 to 150,000 distinct CDR3 sequences, under 8.5% of which are singletons. Germline V gene lookup returns CDR1 SEHNR and CDR2 FQNEAQ (reference sequence). V lost 1 base and J lost 8, with 15 bases in between. The length of the CDR3 is 15 residues. What was sequenced was PBMCs. The rearrangement joins TRBV7-9 to TRBJ1-5, with D maybe TRBD1 (6 bases). This sequence was found in a human donor in good health (CMV status not recorded). Some clones in this sample may be carry-over from other donors' samples. The CDR3 is CASSLGAGDGEPQHF. Written as DNA, the CDR3 is TGTGCCAGCAGCTTAGGTGCAGGGGATGGGGAGCCCCAGCATTTT. Full variable domain (missing parts from reference TRBV7-9 and TRBJ1-5): DTGVSQNPRHKITKRGQNVTFRCDPISEHNRLYWYRQTLGQGPEFLTYFQNEAQLEKSRLLSDRFSAERPKGSFSTLEIQRTEQGDSAMYLCASSLGAGDGEPQHFGDGTRLSIL.